This T cell receptor (beta chain) comes out of a study of Ad26.COV2.S vaccination and SARS-CoV-2 variants. The wider study: Intramuscular Ad26.COV2.S doses were given once or twice, 56 days apart.

V lost 6 bases to trimming and J lost 2 bases; unmatched junction nucleotides: 6. Germline CDR1 reads SGHAT; CDR2 reads FQNNGV. The CDR3 covers 15 residues. Indicated treatment: some 20 received Ad26.COV2.S at low or high dose, single or two shots; 5 received placebo; per-sample allocation not given. The investigators took samples on day 63 after the first vaccine or placebo injection. Clones were sequenced by immunoSEQ multiplex PCR, and TCRdb holds only the in-frame ones, with some missing. Of about 350,000 clones listed, about 88% are singletons. This specimen consisted of peripheral blood, obtained in a trial of Ad26.COV2.S vaccine versus placebo. The sequence came from a person between 18 and 59 years old who received the Ad26.COV2.S COVID-19 vaccine or a placebo. The chain has TRBV11-2 and TRBJ2-7; 11 nucleotides match TRBD1. The CDR3 sequence is CASSSGTGGAYEQYF. Written as DNA, the CDR3 is TGTGCCAGCAGTTCCGGGACAGGGGGTGCCTACGAGCAGTACTTC.